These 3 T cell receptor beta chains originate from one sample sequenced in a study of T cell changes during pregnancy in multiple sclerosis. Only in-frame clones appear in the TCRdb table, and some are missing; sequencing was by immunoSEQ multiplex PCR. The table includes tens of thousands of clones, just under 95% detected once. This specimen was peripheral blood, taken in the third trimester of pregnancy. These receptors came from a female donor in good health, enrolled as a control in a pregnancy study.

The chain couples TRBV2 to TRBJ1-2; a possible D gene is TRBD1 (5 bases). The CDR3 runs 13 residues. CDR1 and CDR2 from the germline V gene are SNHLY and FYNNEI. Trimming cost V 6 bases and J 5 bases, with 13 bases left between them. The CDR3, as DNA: TGTGCCAGCAGCCCTGAAAGGGGATATGGCTACACCTTC. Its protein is CASSPERGYGYTF.

CDR3 loop: CASSRFSGGGEQFF. The DNA for the CDR3 is TGTGCCAGCAGTCGCTTCTCAGGGGGTGGCGAGCAGTTCTTC. V usage is TRBV27 and J usage is TRBJ2-1; 7 bases are a match to TRBD1. After removal of 5 bases from V and 10 bases from J, the junction contained 11 bases not matched to a gene. The CDR3 totals 14 residues. Germline lookup yields CDR1 MNHEY and CDR2 SMNVEV (reference sequence).

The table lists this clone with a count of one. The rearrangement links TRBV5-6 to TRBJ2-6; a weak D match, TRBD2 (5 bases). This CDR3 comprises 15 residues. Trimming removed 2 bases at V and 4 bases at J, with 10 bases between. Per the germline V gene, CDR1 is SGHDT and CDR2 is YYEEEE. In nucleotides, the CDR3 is TGTGCCAGCAGCTTACCCGGGGAAGGGGCCAACGTCCTGACTTTC. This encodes CASSLPGEGANVLTF.